This entry concerns a single TCR beta chain. Study processing details: Estimates of nucleated cell counts were drawn from the amplification of reference gene primers. Produced via immunoSEQ multiplex PCR; TCRdb's table is partial and in-frame only. Clone size and V and J calls were adopted from that table, with D and trimming inferred from the DNA. The sample holds more than 85,000 clones, around 90% seen once. The data are from a study of blood T cell repertoires in COVID-19. Looking at the study overall: COVID-19 samples from acute and convalescent phases originated in the United States, Italy and Spain. PBMCs, B-cell-depleted T cells, or T cells were the source of the cDNA or gDNA that made up the material.

Trimming pared 8 bases from V and 8 bases from J, leaving 21 bases between. CDR1 is MDHEN and CDR2 is SYDVKM in the germline V gene. This CDR3 has 14 residues. The chain has TRBV28 and TRBJ1-2; D remains unclear. Sequencing was performed on peripheral blood. The TCR originated in a woman in her 50s with acute or convalescent COVID-19. CDR3 DNA sequence: TGTGCCAGCGTCCGACTCGGGAGGGTACAGGGCTACACCTTC. Translated, it gives CASVRLGRVQGYTF.